Presented here are 11 T cell receptor beta chains from one specimen sequenced in a study of blood T cell repertoires in COVID-19. Generated by immunoSEQ multiplex PCR, the TCRdb table keeps only in-frame clones and is missing some. The sample has fewer than 250,000 clones, 83% seen once; the top ten hold around 2.5%. Material: peripheral blood. The receptors here all came from a middle-aged woman with active or convalescent COVID-19.

This clone was detected a few times. The rearrangement uses TRBV6-6 and TRBJ1-2; 7 bases fit TRBD1. Per germline, CDR1 MNHNY and CDR2 SVGAGI (reference sequence). The CDR3 extends over 14 amino acids. Trimming took 2 bases from V and 6 from J; bases not matched to a gene: 6. The CDR3 DNA is TGTGCCAGCAGTTACGAGATCAGGGGGGATGGCTACACCTTC. This sequence encodes CASSYEIRGDGYTF.

The chain is built from TRBV13 and TRBJ2-1; 9 bases are shared with TRBD2. Germline CDR1 is PRHDT and CDR2 is FYEKMQ (reference sequence). This CDR3 comprises 17 residues. The junction had 10 bases not matched to a gene; V was cut back by 5 bases and J by 2 bases. This CDR3 is CASSEEAGGTAYNEQFF. The CDR3 DNA reads as TGTGCCAGCAGCGAAGAAGCGGGGGGTACAGCCTACAATGAGCAGTTCTTC.

CDR3 residues: CASSEDRGTDTQYF. Here the CDR3 DNA reads TGTGCCAGCAGTGAAGACAGGGGCACAGATACGCAGTATTTT. The chain is built from TRBV6-1 and TRBJ2-3, with a weak D call TRBD1 (6 bases). The V end lost 1 base, the J end lost 1 base, and 6 bases lay between the germline ends. CDR3 length: 14 residues. CDR1 and CDR2 from the germline V gene are MNHNS and SASEGT.

J is TRBJ1-3 and V is TRBV4-2; no clear D gene. The CDR3 contains 16 residues. The V gene lost 1 base and the J gene lost 0 bases, with 10 bases spanning the gap. Germline V gene sequence: CDR1 LGHNA, CDR2 YNFKEQ. The CDR3 region has the DNA TGTGCCAGCAGCCAAGTGATGGGCAACTCTGGAAACACCATATATTTT. Translating gives CASSQVMGNSGNTIYF.

J is TRBJ1-1 and V is TRBV19; TRBD1 aligns across 9 bases. Looked up from germline, CDR1 is LNHDA and CDR2 is SQIVND (reference sequence). With 9 bases clipped from V and 1 base from J, the junction kept 9 bases outside the gene matches. The CDR3 loop spans 15 amino acids. Written as DNA, the CDR3 is TGTGCCAGCTACAACAGGGGGCGTGCGAACACTGAAGCTTTCTTT. It codes for CASYNRGRANTEAFF.

The V and J genes are TRBV6-5 and TRBJ1-5; D might be TRBD1 (5 bases). Trimming took off 8 bases at V and 4 bases at J, with 9 bases between the two ends. CDR3 size: 12 residues. Germline CDR1 MNHEY, CDR2 SVGAGI. The CDR3, as DNA: TGTGCCAGCGGGGGAGGGAATCAGCCCCAGCATTTT. Its protein is CASGGGNQPQHF.

This clone came up many times. The chain couples TRBV5-1 to TRBJ2-7; D unclear. CDR1 SGHRS and CDR2 YFSETQ come from the germline V gene. The CDR3 has 12 residues. The germline V and J ends were trimmed by 1 base and 3 bases, with 5 bases remaining between them. The CDR3 sequence is CASSLSIYEQYF. The DNA of the CDR3 is TGCGCCAGCAGCTTGAGCATCTACGAGCAGTACTTC.

The chain carries TRBV28 and TRBJ2-2; 9 positions match TRBD1. CDR1 is MDHEN, CDR2 SYDVKM, per germline. The CDR3 extends over 17 amino acids. After removal of 5 bases from V and 3 bases from J, the junction contained 10 bases not matched to a gene. The CDR3 DNA sequence: TGTGCCAGCAGTCCCCTCTACAGGGGGCAGGACACCGGGGAGCTGTTTTTT. It codes for CASSPLYRGQDTGELFF.

The CDR3 nucleotides are TGTGCCATCAGTGAGTCCATACCGGGACTAGCGGCCAATGAGCAGTTCTTC. Encoded protein: CAISESIPGLAANEQFF. The J gene is TRBJ2-1, the V gene TRBV10-3, with 11 bases aligning to TRBD2. CDR3 length equals 17 residues. Germline trimming cut 0 bases from V and 6 bases from J; bases unmatched to any gene: 7. Germline values: CDR1 ENHRY, CDR2 SYGVKD.

The chain combines TRBV24-1 with TRBJ2-6; D remains unclear. The germline V gene has CDR1 KGHDR and CDR2 SFDVKD. Trimming left V 3 bases short and J 3 bases short, with 5 bases between. The CDR3 extends over 14 amino acids. The CDR3 protein is CATSDRSGANVLTF. The CDR3 DNA follows: TGTGCCACCAGTGATCGGAGTGGGGCCAACGTCCTGACTTTC.

The V call is TRBV11-2, the J call TRBJ1-3; no reliable D call. Trimming removed 1 base from V and 0 bases from J, with 13 bases in between. The CDR3 length is 17 residues. Per germline, CDR1 SGHAT and CDR2 FQNNGV. The chain's CDR3 is CASSLGRGRTSGNTIYF. CDR3 DNA sequence: TGTGCCAGCAGCTTAGGCCGGGGTAGGACCTCTGGAAACACCATATATTTT.